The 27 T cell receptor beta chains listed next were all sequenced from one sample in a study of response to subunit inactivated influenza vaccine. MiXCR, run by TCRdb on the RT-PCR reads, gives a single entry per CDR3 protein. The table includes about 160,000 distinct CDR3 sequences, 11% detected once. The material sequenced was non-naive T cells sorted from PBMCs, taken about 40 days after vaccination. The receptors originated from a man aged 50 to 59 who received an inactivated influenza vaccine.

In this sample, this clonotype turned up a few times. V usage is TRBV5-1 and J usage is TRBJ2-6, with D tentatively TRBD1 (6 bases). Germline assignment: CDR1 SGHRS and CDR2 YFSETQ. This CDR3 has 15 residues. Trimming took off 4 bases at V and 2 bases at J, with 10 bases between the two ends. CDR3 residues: CASSEQGTGANVLTF. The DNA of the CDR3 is TGCGCCAGCAGCGAACAGGGAACTGGGGCCAACGTCCTGACTTTC.

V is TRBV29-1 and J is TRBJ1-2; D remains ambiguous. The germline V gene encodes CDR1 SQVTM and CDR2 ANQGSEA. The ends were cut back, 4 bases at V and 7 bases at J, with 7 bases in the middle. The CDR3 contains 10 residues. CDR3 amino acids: CSVGEAGYTF. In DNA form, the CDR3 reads TGCAGCGTTGGGGAAGCTGGCTACACCTTC.

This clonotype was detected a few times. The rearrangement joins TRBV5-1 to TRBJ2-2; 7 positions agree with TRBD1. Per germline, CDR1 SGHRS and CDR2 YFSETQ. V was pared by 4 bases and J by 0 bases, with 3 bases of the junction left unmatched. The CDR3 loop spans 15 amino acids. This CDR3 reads CASSPGQPNTGELFF. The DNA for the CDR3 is TGCGCCAGCAGCCCGGGACAGCCGAACACCGGGGAGCTGTTTTTT.

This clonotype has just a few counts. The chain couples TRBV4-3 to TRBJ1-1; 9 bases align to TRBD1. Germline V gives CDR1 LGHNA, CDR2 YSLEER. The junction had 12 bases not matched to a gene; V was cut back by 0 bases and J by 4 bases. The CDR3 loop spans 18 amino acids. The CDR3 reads CASSQDRGTGYVTTEAFF. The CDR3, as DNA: TGCGCCAGCAGCCAAGATCGAGGGACAGGGTATGTGACCACTGAAGCTTTCTTT.

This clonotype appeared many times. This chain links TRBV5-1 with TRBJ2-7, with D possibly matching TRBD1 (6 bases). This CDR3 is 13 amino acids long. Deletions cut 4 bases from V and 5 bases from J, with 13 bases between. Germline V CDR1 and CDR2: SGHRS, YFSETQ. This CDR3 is CASSVGQGDEQYF. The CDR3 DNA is TGCGCCAGCAGCGTGGGACAAGGGGACGAGCAGTACTTC.

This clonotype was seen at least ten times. The CDR3: CASRPGERGLNNEQFF. The CDR3 coding sequence is TGTGCCAGCAGACCCGGCGAGCGGGGCCTGAACAATGAGCAGTTCTTC. The J gene is TRBJ2-1, the V gene TRBV7-3; 7 bases line up with TRBD2. The CDR3 extends over 16 amino acids. J gave up 5 bases and V 6 bases, and 13 bases lay outside the gene matches. Germline V gene lookup returns CDR1 SGHTA and CDR2 FQGTGA.

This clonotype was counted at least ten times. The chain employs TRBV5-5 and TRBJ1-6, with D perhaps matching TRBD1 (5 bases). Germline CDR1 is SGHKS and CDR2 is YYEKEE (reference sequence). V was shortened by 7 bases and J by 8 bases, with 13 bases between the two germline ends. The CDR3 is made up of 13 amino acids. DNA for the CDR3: TGTGCCAGCCTCAGACAGCCCGATTCACCCCTCCACTTT. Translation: CASLRQPDSPLHF.

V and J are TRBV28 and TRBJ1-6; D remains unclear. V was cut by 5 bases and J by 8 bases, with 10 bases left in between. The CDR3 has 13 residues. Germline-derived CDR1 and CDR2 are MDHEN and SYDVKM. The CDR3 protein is CASSPDWDSPLHF. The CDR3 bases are TGTGCCAGCAGTCCCGATTGGGATTCACCCCTCCACTTT.

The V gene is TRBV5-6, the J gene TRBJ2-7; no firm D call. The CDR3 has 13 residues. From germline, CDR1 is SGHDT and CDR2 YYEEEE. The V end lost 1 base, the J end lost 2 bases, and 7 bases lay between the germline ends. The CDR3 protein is CASSLMGTYEQYF. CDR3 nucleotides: TGTGCCAGCAGCTTGATGGGGACCTACGAGCAGTACTTC.

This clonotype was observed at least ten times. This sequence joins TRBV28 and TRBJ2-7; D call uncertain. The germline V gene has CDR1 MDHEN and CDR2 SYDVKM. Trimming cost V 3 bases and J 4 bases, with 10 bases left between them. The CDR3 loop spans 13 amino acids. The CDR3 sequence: CASSFLTDYEQYF. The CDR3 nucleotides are TGTGCCAGCAGTTTCCTCACAGATTACGAGCAGTACTTC.

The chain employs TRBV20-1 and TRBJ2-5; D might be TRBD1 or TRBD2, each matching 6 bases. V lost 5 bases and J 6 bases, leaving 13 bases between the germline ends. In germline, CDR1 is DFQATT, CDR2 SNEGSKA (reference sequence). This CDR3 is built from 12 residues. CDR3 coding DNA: TGCAGTGCTCATCGGGGGCTTAAGACCCAGTACTTC. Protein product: CSAHRGLKTQYF.

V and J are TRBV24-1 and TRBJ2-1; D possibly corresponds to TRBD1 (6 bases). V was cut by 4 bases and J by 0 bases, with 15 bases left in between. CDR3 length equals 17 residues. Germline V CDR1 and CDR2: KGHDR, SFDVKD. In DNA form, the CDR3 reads TGTGCCACCAGTGACCTTCCACAGGGCAGCTCCTACAATGAGCAGTTCTTC. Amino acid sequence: CATSDLPQGSSYNEQFF.

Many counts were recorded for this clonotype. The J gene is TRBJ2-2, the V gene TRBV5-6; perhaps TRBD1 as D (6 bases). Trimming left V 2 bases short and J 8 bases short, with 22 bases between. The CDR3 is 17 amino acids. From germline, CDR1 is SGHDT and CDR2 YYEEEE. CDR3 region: CASSFVQNRARAGELFF. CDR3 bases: TGTGCCAGCAGCTTTGTCCAGAACAGGGCTCGTGCAGGGGAGCTGTTTTTT.

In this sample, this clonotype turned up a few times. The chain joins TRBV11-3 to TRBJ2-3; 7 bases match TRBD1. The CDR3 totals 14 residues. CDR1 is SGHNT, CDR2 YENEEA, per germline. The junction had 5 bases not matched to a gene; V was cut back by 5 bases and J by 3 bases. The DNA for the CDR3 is TGTGCCAGCAGCCGACAGGGCCCGACAGATACGCAGTATTTT. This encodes CASSRQGPTDTQYF.

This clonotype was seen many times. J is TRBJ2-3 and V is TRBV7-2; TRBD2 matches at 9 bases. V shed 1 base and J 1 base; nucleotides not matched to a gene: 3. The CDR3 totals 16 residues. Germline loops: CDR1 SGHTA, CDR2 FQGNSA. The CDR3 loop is CASSLVASGGTDTQYF. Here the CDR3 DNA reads TGTGCCAGCAGCTTAGTGGCTAGCGGGGGCACAGATACGCAGTATTTT.

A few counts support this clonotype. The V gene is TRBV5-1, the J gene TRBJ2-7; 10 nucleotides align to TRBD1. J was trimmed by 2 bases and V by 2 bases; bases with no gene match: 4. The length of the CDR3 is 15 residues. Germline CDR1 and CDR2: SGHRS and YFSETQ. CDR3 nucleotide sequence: TGCGCCAGCAGCTTTGGAGGACAGGGGGCCTACGAGCAGTACTTC. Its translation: CASSFGGQGAYEQYF.

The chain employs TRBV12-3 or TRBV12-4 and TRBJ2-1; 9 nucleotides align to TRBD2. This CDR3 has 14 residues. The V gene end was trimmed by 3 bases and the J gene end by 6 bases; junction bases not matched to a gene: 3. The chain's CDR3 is CASSFSGGTNEQFF. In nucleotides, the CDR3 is TGTGCCAGCAGTTTTAGCGGGGGAACCAATGAGCAGTTCTTC.

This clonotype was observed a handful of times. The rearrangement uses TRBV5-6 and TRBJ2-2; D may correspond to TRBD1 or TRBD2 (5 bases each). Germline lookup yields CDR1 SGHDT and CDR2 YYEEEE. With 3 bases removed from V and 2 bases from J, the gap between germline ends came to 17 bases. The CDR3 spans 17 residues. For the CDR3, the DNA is TGTGCCAGCAGCTCCAGGATCCGGGACGGTAACACCGGGGAGCTGTTTTTT. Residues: CASSSRIRDGNTGELFF.

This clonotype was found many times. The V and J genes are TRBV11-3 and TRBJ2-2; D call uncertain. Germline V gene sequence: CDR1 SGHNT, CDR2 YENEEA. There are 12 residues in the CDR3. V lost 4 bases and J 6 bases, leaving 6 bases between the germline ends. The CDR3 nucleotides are TGTGCCAGCAGCTCGTTCCCCGGGGAGCTGTTTTTT. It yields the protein CASSSFPGELFF.

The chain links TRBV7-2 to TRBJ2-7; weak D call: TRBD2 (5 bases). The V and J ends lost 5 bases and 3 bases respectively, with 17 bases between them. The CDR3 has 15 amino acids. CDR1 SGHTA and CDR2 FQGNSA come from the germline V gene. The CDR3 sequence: CASSLGPGSIYEQYF. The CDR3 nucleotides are TGTGCCAGCAGCCTCGGCCCGGGATCAATCTACGAGCAGTACTTC.

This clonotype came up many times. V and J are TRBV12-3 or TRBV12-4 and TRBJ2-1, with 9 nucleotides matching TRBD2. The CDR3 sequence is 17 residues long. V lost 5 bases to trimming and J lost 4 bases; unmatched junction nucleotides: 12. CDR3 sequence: CASSIRASGVLYNEQFF. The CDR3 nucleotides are TGTGCCAGCAGTATACGGGCTAGCGGGGTTTTGTACAATGAGCAGTTCTTC.

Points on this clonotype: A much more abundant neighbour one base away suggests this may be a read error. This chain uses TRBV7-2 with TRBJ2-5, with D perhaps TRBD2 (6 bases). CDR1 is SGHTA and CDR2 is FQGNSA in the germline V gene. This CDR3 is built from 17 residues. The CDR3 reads CAGSINARATGGQTQYF. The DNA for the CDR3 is TGTGCCGGCAGCATAAATGCCCGGGCAACCGGGGGACAGACCCAGTACTTC.

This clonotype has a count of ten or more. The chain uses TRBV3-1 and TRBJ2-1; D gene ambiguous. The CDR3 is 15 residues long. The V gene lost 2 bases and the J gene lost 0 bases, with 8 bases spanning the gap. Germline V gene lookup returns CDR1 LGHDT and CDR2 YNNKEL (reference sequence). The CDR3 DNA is TGTGCCAGCAGCCAACCAATTAGCTCCTACAATGAGCAGTTCTTC. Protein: CASSQPISSYNEQFF.

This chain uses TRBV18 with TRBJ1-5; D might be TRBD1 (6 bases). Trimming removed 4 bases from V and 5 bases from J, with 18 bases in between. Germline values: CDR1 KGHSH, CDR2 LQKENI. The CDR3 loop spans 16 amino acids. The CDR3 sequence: CASSLNGQNRDQPQHF. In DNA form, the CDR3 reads TGTGCCAGCTCACTAAATGGACAGAACAGAGATCAGCCCCAGCATTTT.

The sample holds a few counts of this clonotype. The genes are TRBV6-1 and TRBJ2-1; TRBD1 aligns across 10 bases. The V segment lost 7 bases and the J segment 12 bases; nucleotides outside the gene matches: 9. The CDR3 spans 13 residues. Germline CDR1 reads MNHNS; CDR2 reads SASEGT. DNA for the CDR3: TGTGCCAGCATCTCACCCGGGACAGGGGTGCAGTTCTTC. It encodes CASISPGTGVQFF.

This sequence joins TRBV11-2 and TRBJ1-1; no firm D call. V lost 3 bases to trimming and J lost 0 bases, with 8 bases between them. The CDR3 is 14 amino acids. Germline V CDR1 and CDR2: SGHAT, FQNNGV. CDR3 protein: CASSFDLVNTEAFF. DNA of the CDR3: TGTGCCAGCAGCTTCGACTTGGTGAACACTGAAGCTTTCTTT.

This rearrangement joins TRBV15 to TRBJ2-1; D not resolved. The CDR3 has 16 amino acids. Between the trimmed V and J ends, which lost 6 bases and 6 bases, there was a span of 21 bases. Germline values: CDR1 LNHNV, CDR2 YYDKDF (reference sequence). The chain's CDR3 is CATRELGIAHPNEQFF. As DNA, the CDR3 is TGTGCCACCAGAGAGTTAGGGATAGCCCACCCCAATGAGCAGTTCTTC. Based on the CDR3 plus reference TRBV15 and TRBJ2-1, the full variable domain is DAMVIQNPRYQVTQFGKPVTLSCSQTLNHNVMYWYQQKSSQAPKLLFHYYDKDFNNEADTPDNFQSRRPNTSFCFLDIRSPGLGDTAMYLCATRELGIAHPNEQFFGPGTRLTVL.